Listed below are T cell receptor beta chains from one sample, sequenced in a study of T cells in localized non-small cell lung cancer. Using immunoSEQ multiplex PCR, the repertoire was profiled, and TCRdb retains in-frame clones only, with some absent. Seen here are roughly 58,000 clones, roughly four fifths observed once, and the top ten hold roughly 4.5%. The sample here was PBMCs, taken before any cancer treatment. These receptors originate from a man aged 40 to 70 with stage II lung adenocarcinoma. Each CDR3 is given with its conserved first and last residue. D genes are given only for firm matches. Size tells how often a clone was seen (once, few, many) or the class of an expanded clone, and some rows leave it out.

CDR3nt,CDR3aa,abundance,j_gene,d_gene,v_gene,len
TGTGCCAGCAGCCAGAGTCTCGCGCTGGGTGGGTTTTCTGCGCAGTATTTT,CASSQSLALGGFSAQYF,-,TRBJ2-3,-,TRBV14,17
TGCGCCAGCAGCTTGGTAAGGGGCGGTACTGAAGCTTTCTTT,CASSLVRGGTEAFF,-,TRBJ1-1,-,TRBV5-1,14
TGTGCCAGCAGCCCCGGGACAGCAATCTCCTACGAGCAGTACTTC,CASSPGTAISYEQYF,-,TRBJ2-7,TRBD1,TRBV7-9,15
TGTGCCAGCAGCCCCGGGACAGGGGCGAAGACTGAAGCTTTCTTT,CASSPGTGAKTEAFF,-,TRBJ1-1,TRBD1,TRBV6-5,15
TGTGCCAGCAGCTTGTTAGGGGGGGTTGGCGAGCAGTACTTC,CASSLLGGVGEQYF,-,TRBJ2-7,-,TRBV5-6,14
TGTGCCAGCAGCCGGACAGCCAGGGGAATTAATTCACCCCTCCACTTT,CASSRTARGINSPLHF,-,TRBJ1-6,-,TRBV7-2,16
TGTGCCAGCAAGGAGCAGCGGGAGGGCTCAGAGACCCAGTACTTC,CASKEQREGSETQYF,once,TRBJ2-5,TRBD2,TRBV2,15
TGCAGCGTGAGGGGACGGACAACCTACGAGCAGTACTTC,CSVRGRTTYEQYF,once,TRBJ2-7,-,TRBV29-1,13
TGTGCCACCAGCAGAGATTTGGTTACTAGGACTGAAGCTTTCTTT,CATSRDLVTRTEAFF,once,TRBJ1-1,-,TRBV15,15
TGTGCCAGCAGCTTAACTGGGTCTTCTGGAAACACCATATATTTT,CASSLTGSSGNTIYF,-,TRBJ1-3,-,TRBV7-3,15
TGTGCCAGCAGCTGGGGACAGGGCTACGAGCAGTACTTC,CASSWGQGYEQYF,many,TRBJ2-7,TRBD1,TRBV14,13
TGTGCCAGCAGTGACCGACAGGGAGGGGAAGGGGGGCTGTTTTTT,CASSDRQGGEGGLFF,-,TRBJ2-2,-,TRBV6-1,15
TGTGCCACCAGCAGAGGAGGAGCGGAACCTTACCAAGAGACCCAGTACTTC,CATSRGGAEPYQETQYF,-,TRBJ2-5,-,TRBV15,17
TGTGCCAGTAGTAAACTTGTGGGGACTGAAGCTTTCTTT,CASSKLVGTEAFF,-,TRBJ1-1,-,TRBV19,13
TGTGCCAGCAGTTCCTCTGAGGCAGGGGAGCCATACGAGCAGTACTTC,CASSSSEAGEPYEQYF,-,TRBJ2-7,-,TRBV27,16
TGTGCCAGCAGTGCCCCAGGGGAAGGAGAGACCCAGTACTTC,CASSAPGEGETQYF,-,TRBJ2-5,-,TRBV25-1,14
TGTGCCAGTAGTATAGATCCCAGGGAAGGGTACCAAGAGACCCAGTACTTC,CASSIDPREGYQETQYF,-,TRBJ2-5,-,TRBV19,17
TGCGCCAGCAGCCAAGTAGTCCTAGCGGGAGGCAAAAACATTCAGTACTTC,CASSQVVLAGGKNIQYF,-,TRBJ2-4,TRBD2,TRBV4-1,17
TGTGCCAGCAGGACTAGCTCCAGGGGGGGATACAATGAGCAGTTCTTC,CASRTSSRGGYNEQFF,-,TRBJ2-1,-,TRBV13,16
TGTGCCAGTAGCCTAGCGGGGGCCCCCGGGGAGCTGTTTTTT,CASSLAGAPGELFF,-,TRBJ2-2,TRBD2,TRBV19,14
TGTGCCACCAGCAGAGAGTCAGGGGGATCCTACGAGCAGTACTTC,CATSRESGGSYEQYF,once,TRBJ2-7,TRBD1,TRBV15,15
TGTGCCAGCAGCCAAGAAAGGAAGAAGGAGGGAATTGAAAAACTGTTTTTT,CASSQERKKEGIEKLFF,once,TRBJ1-4,-,TRBV4-2,17
TGTGCCAGCAGCTTGGGTGGGAAGGTGGGGGCCAACGTCCTGACTTTC,CASSLGGKVGANVLTF,-,TRBJ2-6,-,TRBV5-4,16
TGTGCCTGGAGTACAGGGGGCCATGGCTACACCTTC,CAWSTGGHGYTF,-,TRBJ1-2,TRBD1,TRBV30,12
TGTGCCAGCAGCGTAGGAGGGGGCGGCTACACCTTC,CASSVGGGGYTF,few,TRBJ1-2,TRBD1,TRBV9,12
TGTGCCAGCAGCGTAGGGGTGACAGGGGGCGCGAACACTGAAGCTTTCTTT,CASSVGVTGGANTEAFF,-,TRBJ1-1,TRBD1,TRBV9,17
TGTGCCAGCAGCGTAGGGATCCCTGGACTAGCGGGAGGGTACACCGGGGAGCTGTTTTTT,CASSVGIPGLAGGYTGELFF,-,TRBJ2-2,TRBD2,TRBV9,20
TGTGCCAGCTCACAAAACTCCGAAGAGACCCAGTACTTC,CASSQNSEETQYF,-,TRBJ2-5,-,TRBV18,13
TGTGCCAGCAGTCAGACAGGGGGTTACTATGGCTACACCTTC,CASSQTGGYYGYTF,few,TRBJ1-2,TRBD1,TRBV27,14
TGTGCCAGCAGCTTATCCCTGGGAGTAGCTTTCTTT,CASSLSLGVAFF,-,TRBJ1-1,-,TRBV7-2,12
TGTGCCAGCTCGTTAGCGGGAGGGTACAATGAGCAGTTCTTC,CASSLAGGYNEQFF,-,TRBJ2-1,TRBD2,TRBV27,14
TGTGCCAGTATCGTCCGGGACAGGGGCACCGGGGAGCTGTTTTTT,CASIVRDRGTGELFF,many,TRBJ2-2,TRBD1,TRBV19,15
TGTGCCAGCAGTCAAGGCATAGCAAACGAGCAGTTCTTC,CASSQGIANEQFF,-,TRBJ2-1,-,TRBV6-5,13
TGCAGCGTTGATTTGGGGCAGGGATACGGCTACACCTTC,CSVDLGQGYGYTF,-,TRBJ1-2,-,TRBV29-1,13
TGTGCCAGCAGTGTAGGGGGGAGGGCTGGCGAGCAGTACTTC,CASSVGGRAGEQYF,-,TRBJ2-7,-,TRBV2,14
TGCAGCGTTGAAATTTCGGGACAGGGGTATGGCTACACCTTC,CSVEISGQGYGYTF,few,TRBJ1-2,TRBD1,TRBV29-1,14
TGTGCCAGCAGCTTAGGACTCCAAAGGAATGAGCAGTTCTTC,CASSLGLQRNEQFF,-,TRBJ2-1,-,TRBV7-3,14
TGTGCCAGCAGCTTTGGGAGGGTCGCCTACGAGCAGTACTTC,CASSFGRVAYEQYF,few,TRBJ2-7,TRBD2,TRBV7-2,14
TGCAGCGTCCCGGGGGGGGCCGGCTACACCTTC,CSVPGGAGYTF,-,TRBJ1-2,-,TRBV29-1,11
TGTGCCAGCAGTTCAACAGGGGCAACTAATGAAAAACTGTTTTTT,CASSSTGATNEKLFF,once,TRBJ1-4,TRBD1,TRBV28,15
TGTGCCAGCAGCTCCGACCTGGGGTATCAGCCCCAGCATTTT,CASSSDLGYQPQHF,-,TRBJ1-5,-,TRBV7-2,14
TGTGCCTGGAGCGGAGGGCGACGGAATTCACCCCTCCACTTT,CAWSGGRRNSPLHF,-,TRBJ1-6,-,TRBV30,14
TGTGCCAGCAGTTACGCTTCCGGGACAGTGGCAGATACGCAGTATTTT,CASSYASGTVADTQYF,-,TRBJ2-3,TRBD1,TRBV6-5,16
TGTGCCAGCAGTTACTCGAGGACTGCCTACTACGAGCAGTACTTC,CASSYSRTAYYEQYF,-,TRBJ2-7,-,TRBV6-5,15
TGTGCCAGCAGCCGACTAGCGGGCGGGTACGAGCAGTACTTC,CASSRLAGGYEQYF,once,TRBJ2-7,TRBD2,TRBV11-2,14
TGTGCCAGCAGCGCCCTGGGGGGGAGTGGCTACACCTTC,CASSALGGSGYTF,-,TRBJ1-2,-,TRBV9,13
TGTGCCAGTAGTATAGCAGCGGCTTCTCCTTCCTACGAGCAGTACTTC,CASSIAAASPSYEQYF,-,TRBJ2-7,-,TRBV19,16
TGCGCCAGCAGCTCTGGGACAGGGGGGTACCAAGAGACCCAGTACTTC,CASSSGTGGYQETQYF,-,TRBJ2-5,TRBD1,TRBV5-1,16
TGTGCCTGGTCAGGGGTAACCGGGGAGCTGTTTTTT,CAWSGVTGELFF,-,TRBJ2-2,-,TRBV30,12
TGTGCCAGCAGCGTAGGGAACGGGAGAGGAGATGAGCAGTTCTTC,CASSVGNGRGDEQFF,-,TRBJ2-1,-,TRBV9,15
TGTGCCAGTAGCCGAGACAGGGTAACTGAAGCTTTCTTT,CASSRDRVTEAFF,-,TRBJ1-1,TRBD1,TRBV19,13
TGTGCCAGCAGCGCCGGGACAGGGTCCAATGAGCAGTTCTTC,CASSAGTGSNEQFF,-,TRBJ2-1,TRBD1,TRBV9,14
TGTGCCAGTAGAACTGGGACAGCATATCAGCCCCAGCATTTT,CASRTGTAYQPQHF,once,TRBJ1-5,TRBD1,TRBV19,14
TGTGCCAGCTCACCCCAGTCTGCGGGGGGGTACAATGAGCAGTTCTTC,CASSPQSAGGYNEQFF,-,TRBJ2-1,TRBD2,TRBV18,16
TGTGCCAGCAGCCCCCCTCGGACAGGGAACACTGAAGCTTTCTTT,CASSPPRTGNTEAFF,-,TRBJ1-1,TRBD1,TRBV5-4,15
TGTGCCAGCGCGGGTAGAGGTAGCTCCGGGGAGCTGTTTTTT,CASAGRGSSGELFF,once,TRBJ2-2,-,TRBV9,14
TGTGCCAGCAGTTACTCGAAGGACAGAATGACCTACGAGCAGTACTTC,CASSYSKDRMTYEQYF,few,TRBJ2-7,-,TRBV6-5,16